These 8 T cell receptor beta chains were sequenced from one sample in a study of memory CD4+ T cells and cytomegalovirus serostatus (dated by TCRdb to 2018 to 2020). Receptors were amplified or captured by the immunoSEQ multiplex PCR assay. Not all clones reach the TCRdb copy of this immuneACCESS table, which keeps in-frame sequences only. Checked studies attribute under half of the gap to unresolved V genes and leave the rest unexplained. In all, the sample holds fewer than 50,000 clones, and roughly 83% of those were seen once. Jointly, the top ten make up roughly 1.1% of the sample. A FACSAria II was used to sort memory CD4+ T cells, defined as single viable CD3+CD4+CD8-CD45RO+ cells. The sample consisted of memory CD4+ T cells from blood. The receptors come from an adult in good health and CMV-seronegative.

The J gene is TRBJ2-3, the V gene TRBV11-3, with 9 nucleotides matching TRBD2. From germline, CDR1 is SGHNT and CDR2 YENEEA. The CDR3 contains 16 residues. The V and J ends lost 0 bases and 4 bases, in that order; junction bases with no gene match: 5. This CDR3 is CASSLDPSGAPDTQYF. The CDR3 DNA reads TGTGCCAGCAGCTTAGACCCTAGCGGGGCCCCAGATACGCAGTATTTT.

The CDR3 sequence is CASSQEGLSGLNGADTQYF. CDR3 coding DNA: TGCGCCAGCAGCCAAGAAGGTCTTTCGGGGCTGAATGGCGCAGATACGCAGTATTTT. The chain links TRBV4-3 to TRBJ2-3; D is perhaps TRBD1 or TRBD2 (5 bases each). The CDR3 sequence is 19 residues long. CDR1 and CDR2 from the germline V gene are LGHNA and YSLEER. The V and J ends lost 0 bases and 4 bases respectively, with 23 bases between them.

This clone was counted between two and nine times. This chain links TRBV7-2 with TRBJ2-3, with 10 bases matching TRBD2. The V gene end was trimmed by 5 bases and the J gene end by 2 bases; junction bases not matched to a gene: 4. The CDR3 runs 15 residues. Germline CDR1 is SGHTA and CDR2 is FQGNSA. The CDR3 sequence: CASSLSGRSTDTQYF. Here the CDR3 DNA reads TGTGCCAGCAGCCTTAGCGGGAGGTCCACAGATACGCAGTATTTT. The full variable domain, in which reference TRBV7-2 and TRBJ2-3 provide the parts outside the CDR3, is GAGVSQSPSNKVTEKGKDVELRCDPISGHTALYWYRQSLGQGLEFLIYFQGNSAPDKSGLPSDRFSAERTGGSVSTLTIQRTQQEDSAVYLCASSLSGRSTDTQYFGPGTRLTVL.

The V and J genes are TRBV12-5 and TRBJ1-1, with D unresolved. The CDR3 length is 12 residues. Deletions cut 1 base from V and 5 bases from J, with 5 bases between. Germline CDR1 and CDR2: LGHNT and FRNRAP. The CDR3 DNA reads TGTGCTAGTGGTTTGGAGGTGACTGAAGCTTTCTTT. Amino acid sequence: CASGLEVTEAFF.

The CDR3 bases are TGTGCCAGCAGCCGGGACTCTACAGATACGCAGTATTTT. It translates to CASSRDSTDTQYF. This chain links TRBV11-2 with TRBJ2-3; D is perhaps TRBD2 (6 bases). This CDR3 region has 13 residues. The germline CDR1 and CDR2 sequences are SGHAT and FQNNGV. V lost 5 bases and J 3 bases, leaving 9 bases between the germline ends.

This clone was observed a few times. The chain combines TRBV18 with TRBJ1-1, with no clear D. This CDR3 contains 13 residues. In germline, CDR1 is KGHSH, CDR2 LQKENI. V was clipped by 4 bases and J by 2 bases, with 8 bases between them. DNA for the CDR3: TGTGCCAGCTCACAGGAGGGTAACACTGAAGCTTTCTTT. Amino acid sequence: CASSQEGNTEAFF.

This clone was recorded only once. Here the CDR3 DNA reads TGCGCCAGCAGCTTGATAGGGGATGGCTACACCTTC. This translates into CASSLIGDGYTF. This chain joins TRBV5-1 and TRBJ1-2; tentative D call: TRBD1 (5 bases). Per the germline V gene, CDR1 is SGHRS and CDR2 is YFSETQ. The CDR3 sequence is 12 residues long. Trimming pared 1 base from V and 6 bases from J, leaving 7 bases between.

The chain links TRBV7-6 to TRBJ2-7, with 8 bases matching TRBD1. The CDR3 has 14 amino acids. Germline CDR1 SGHVS, CDR2 FNYEAQ. V lost 5 bases to trimming and J lost 6 bases; unmatched junction nucleotides: 9. CDR3 DNA: TGTGCCAGCAGCCCCGGGACAGGTAGGGGCGAGCAGTACTTC. Amino acids: CASSPGTGRGEQYF.